Sequencing of this TCR beta chain was carried out in a study of OX40 agonist ivuxolimab in advanced cancers. The CDR3 has 16 residues. Trimming at V came to 4 bases and at J to 3 bases, leaving 8 bases not matched to a gene. In germline, CDR1 is SGHNT, CDR2 YYREEE (reference sequence). Some clones are missing from TCRdb's copy, which holds only in-frame ones; the method was immunoSEQ multiplex PCR. The repertoire has about 85,000 clones, approximately 86% of them found once; the top ten carry 1.5% to 2.5%. The chain employs TRBV5-4 and TRBJ2-5; the match to TRBD2 covers 11 bases. This clonotype was obtained from an adult with an advanced solid tumor such as melanoma, head and neck, liver or kidney cancer. Sequences were derived from CD4+ or CD8+ T cells sorted from blood, sampled in a trial of the OX40 agonist ivuxolimab. CDR3 coding DNA: TGTGCCAGCAGCCCACGGATGACTAGCGGGGAAGAGACCCAGTACTTC. This encodes CASSPRMTSGEETQYF.